Only one count was recorded for the clone carrying this TCR beta chain. As yet, its antigen is unknown. The protocol was immunoSEQ multiplex PCR, while the TCRdb copy is restricted to in-frame clones and leaves out a portion. The data contain about 1.4 million clones, 96% of them singletons. The data originate from a study of shared clonotypes between healthy human individuals. In the study overall: CD4 naive and memory got three plates each, CD8 naive two, CD8 memory one. Whole-study results and caveats: Clonotype sharing among donors was thought likely to change with sequencing depth.

Germline CDR1 MGHRA, CDR2 YSYEKL. This CDR3 is built from 14 residues. V shed 2 bases and J shed 8 bases, with 13 bases lying between them. This clonotype was obtained from a man younger than 40 in good health. What was sequenced was naive CD4+ T cells sorted from blood. The subset is: CD45RA+ positively selected. The genes are TRBV4-1 and TRBJ2-1; D may be TRBD1 (6 bases). In DNA, the CDR3 is TGCGCCAGCAGCCAAAGAAACAGGGTGGATGAGCAGTTCTTC. Encoded protein: CASSQRNRVDEQFF.